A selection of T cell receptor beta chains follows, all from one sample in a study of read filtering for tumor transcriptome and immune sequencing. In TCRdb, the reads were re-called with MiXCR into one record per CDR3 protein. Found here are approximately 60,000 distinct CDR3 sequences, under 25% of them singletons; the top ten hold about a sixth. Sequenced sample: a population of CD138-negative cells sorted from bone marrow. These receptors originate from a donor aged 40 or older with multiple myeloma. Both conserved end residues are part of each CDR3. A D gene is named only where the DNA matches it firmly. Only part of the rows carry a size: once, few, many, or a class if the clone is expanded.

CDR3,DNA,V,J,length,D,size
CASSAGTDTEAFF,TGTGCCAGCTCAGCCGGGACGGACACTGAAGCTTTCTTT,TRBV18,TRBJ1-1,13,.,many
CASSPQITVSPLHF,TGTGCCAGCTCACCACAGATTACGGTTTCACCCCTCCACTTT,TRBV18,TRBJ1-6,14,.,.
CASGFIRSTDTQYF,TGTGCCAGCGGGTTTATTAGAAGCACAGATACGCAGTATTTT,TRBV28,TRBJ2-3,14,.,many
CASSFRDEPQETQYF,TGTGCCAGCAGCTTCAGGGACGAGCCTCAAGAGACCCAGTACTTC,TRBV21-1,TRBJ2-5,15,.,few
CASSPWEGPDTQYF,TGTGCCAGCAGTCCGTGGGAGGGCCCAGATACGCAGTATTTT,TRBV6-5,TRBJ2-3,14,TRBD2,many
CSARDYRVRETQYF,TGCAGTGCTAGAGACTACAGGGTTCGGGAGACCCAGTACTTC,TRBV20-1,TRBJ2-5,14,.,many
CASSDYNEQFF,TGTGCCAGCTCCGACTACAATGAGCAGTTCTTC,TRBV25-1,TRBJ2-1,11,.,many
CASSLPGQGVTEQFF,TGTGCCAGCAGCCTACCGGGACAGGGGGTCACTGAGCAGTTCTTC,TRBV3-1,TRBJ2-1,15,TRBD1,many
CASTNPGHRYEQYF,TGTGCCAGCACTAATCCGGGACATCGATACGAGCAGTACTTC,TRBV6-5,TRBJ2-7,14,.,many
CATSDRTVKASTDTQYF,TGTGCCACCAGTGACCGGACAGTTAAAGCGAGCACAGATACGCAGTATTTT,TRBV24-1,TRBJ2-3,17,.,many
CASKDGGVLPQHF,TGCGCCAGCAAAGACGGGGGGGTTTTGCCCCAGCATTTT,TRBV5-1,TRBJ1-5,13,.,many
CATSDSRGGWAKNIQYF,TGTGCCACCAGTGACTCGAGGGGAGGTTGGGCCAAAAACATTCAGTACTTC,TRBV24-1,TRBJ2-4,17,.,.
CASIKGGELSMNTEAFF,TGTGCCAGCATAAAGGGGGGGGAGCTGTCCATGAACACTGAAGCTTTCTTT,TRBV27,TRBJ1-1,17,.,few
CASSPGGGGTEAFF,TGTGCCAGCAGCCCAGGGGGCGGCGGCACTGAAGCTTTCTTT,TRBV5-6,TRBJ1-1,14,TRBD1,many
CATSEDSGAGELFF,TGTGCCACCAGTGAGGACTCAGGGGCCGGGGAGCTGTTTTTT,TRBV24-1,TRBJ2-2,14,.,many
CASSLLSGRDTQYF,TGTGCCAGCAGCTTACTAAGCGGGAGGGATACGCAGTATTTT,TRBV7-2,TRBJ2-3,14,TRBD2,many
CAISDGGDGRGEKPFF,TGTGCCATCAGTGACGGGGGGGATGGTCGTGGTGAAAAACCGTTTTTT,TRBV10-3,TRBJ1-4,16,.,.